Following are 22 T cell receptor beta chains from one sample sequenced in a study of cytomegalovirus exposure and HLA in healthy donors. The primer mix had 60 Vbeta and 13 Jbeta primers. Produced via immunoSEQ multiplex PCR; TCRdb's table is partial and in-frame only. This table has 35,000 to 55,000 clones, roughly 80% appearing once. Sequenced: PBMCs. The receptors here all came from a man aged 25 to 40 in good health and CMV-seronegative.

This clone was seen a handful of times. The CDR3 spells CASSIIYRGAEQYF. The CDR3 DNA sequence: TGTGCCAGCAGCATTATTTACAGGGGGGCCGAGCAGTACTTC. This chain connects TRBV7-9 to TRBJ2-7; 8 nucleotides align to TRBD1. From germline, CDR1 is SEHNR and CDR2 FQNEAQ (reference sequence). The CDR3 has 14 amino acids. V dropped 5 bases and J dropped 6; count of bases not matched to a gene: 9.

The chain uses TRBV4-1 and TRBJ2-1; 15 bases are a match to TRBD2. The CDR3 sequence is 17 residues long. Germline V lookup: CDR1 MGHRA, CDR2 YSYEKL. Unmatched junction bases numbered 12, after V lost 6 bases and J lost 9 bases. The CDR3 DNA follows: TGCGCCAGCAGACCTGCAGACGGACTAGCGGGAGGGAGTGAGCAGTTCTTC. Translating gives CASRPADGLAGGSEQFF.

This chain joins TRBV21-1 and TRBJ2-2; TRBD1, as called in the table, went unchecked against the DNA. TRBV21-1 is shown as a pseudogene. The CDR3 is 24 residues long. The CDR3 sequence: CASSKEVIHRISPKSDSWAGELFF. CDR3 sequence (DNA): TGTGCCAGCAGCAAAGAGGTAATACATAGAATATCCCCGAAGAGTGACAGTTGGGCCGGGGAGCTGTTTTTT.

This chain uses TRBV2 with TRBJ1-5, with TRBD1 matching 9 bases. Germline V gives CDR1 SNHLY, CDR2 FYNNEI. The CDR3 consists of 14 residues. V was pared by 4 bases and J by 2 bases, with 0 bases of the junction left unmatched. This CDR3 is CASSGTGGNQPQHF. The DNA for the CDR3 is TGTGCCAGCAGTGGGACAGGGGGCAATCAGCCCCAGCATTTT.

The V call is TRBV18, the J call TRBJ1-1, with TRBD1 identical over 9 bases. V gave up 3 bases and J gave up 10 bases; unmatched junction bases: 6. This CDR3 has 13 amino acids. CDR1 and CDR2 from the germline V gene are KGHSH and LQKENI. The CDR3 DNA reads TGTGCCAGCTCACCTCGGACAGGGGAAAGAGCTTTCTTT. Encoded protein: CASSPRTGERAFF.

The CDR3 coding sequence is TGCGCCAGCAGCTCCGGGCGGGGATCGGCGTACGAGCAGTACTTC. Its translation: CASSSGRGSAYEQYF. The rearrangement uses TRBV5-1 and TRBJ2-7, with D possibly TRBD2 on 6 matching bases. V was cut by 3 bases and J by 4 bases, with 17 bases left in between. Germline V gene sequence: CDR1 SGHRS, CDR2 YFSETQ. The CDR3 runs to 15 residues. The full variable domain, rest sourced from reference TRBV5-1 and TRBJ2-7, is KAGVTQTPRYLIKTRGQQVTLSCSPISGHRSVSWYQQTPGQGLQFLFEYFSETQRNKGNFPGRFSGRQFSNSRSEMNVSTLELGDSALYLCASSSGRGSAYEQYFGPGTRLTVT.

The chain recombines TRBV5-1 with TRBJ1-2; the D gene is possibly TRBD1 (5 bases). Germline V lookup: CDR1 SGHRS, CDR2 YFSETQ. The V gene lost 4 bases and the J gene lost 0 bases, with 10 bases spanning the gap. CDR3 length: 14 residues. The CDR3 bases are TGCGCCAGCAGCCTGGACACCTCTAACTATGGCTACACCTTC. Translation gives CASSLDTSNYGYTF.

The J gene is TRBJ1-5, the V gene TRBV27; D might be TRBD1 (6 bases). The CDR3 totals 15 residues. V was pared by 3 bases and J by 6 bases, with 15 bases between. In germline, CDR1 is MNHEY, CDR2 SMNVEV (reference sequence). CDR3 protein: CASSLTGGEGQPQHF. The DNA of the CDR3 is TGTGCCAGCAGTTTGACAGGTGGTGAAGGTCAGCCCCAGCATTTT.

The V gene is TRBV10-3, the J gene TRBJ2-5, with 7 positions matching TRBD2. The CDR3 is 22 residues long. The J segment lost 1 base and the V segment lost 3 bases, leaving 26 bases of the junction unmatched. Germline V CDR1 and CDR2: ENHRY, SYGVKD. CDR3: CAISDWVDSPGGSGSFQETQYF. The CDR3 bases are TGTGCCATCAGTGATTGGGTCGATTCTCCGGGAGGTAGCGGGTCATTCCAAGAGACCCAGTACTTC.

There are a few counts of this clone. The CDR3 loop reads CASSPGIGYTF. The CDR3 coding sequence is TGTGCCAGCAGCCCCGGTATTGGCTACACCTTC. The chain combines TRBV6-5 with TRBJ1-2; no definite D call. V lost 6 bases to trimming and J lost 7 bases, with 9 bases between them. This CDR3 spans 11 amino acids. Germline V gene sequence: CDR1 MNHEY, CDR2 SVGAGI.

The chain is built from TRBV28 and TRBJ1-1; 7 positions agree with TRBD1. The germline CDR1 and CDR2 sequences are MDHEN and SYDVKM. CDR3 length equals 14 residues. V trimming: 8 bases; J trimming: 11 bases; junction bases outside the gene matches: 17. CDR3 protein: CASLDWVGQRAAFF. The CDR3 DNA is TGTGCCAGCCTCGATTGGGTGGGACAGCGCGCGGCTTTCTTT.

This clone was recorded a few times. The sample holds other DNA sequences that translate to the same CDR3. The CDR3 here is CASSASQETQYF. In DNA, the CDR3 is TGCGCCAGCAGCGCTAGCCAAGAGACCCAGTACTTC. V and J are TRBV5-1 and TRBJ2-5; D gene ambiguous. The germline CDR1 and CDR2 sequences are SGHRS and YFSETQ. This CDR3 contains 12 residues. V was clipped by 4 bases and J by 1 base, with 5 bases between them.

The chain links TRBV7-8 to TRBJ1-1; TRBD1 matches 11 bases. The CDR3 runs 18 residues. The J segment lost 6 bases and the V segment lost 4 bases, leaving 16 bases of the junction unmatched. CDR1 and CDR2 from the germline V gene are SGHVS and FQNEAQ. In nucleotides, the CDR3 is TGTGCCAGCAGCTCTTCCCGGGACAGGGGGGTTTTTGGGTCTGAAGCTTTCTTT. The encoded protein is CASSSSRDRGVFGSEAFF. Full variable domain (remainder filled in from reference TRBV7-8 and TRBJ1-1): GAGVSQSPRYKVAKRGQDVALRCDPISGHVSLFWYQQALGQGPEFLTYFQNEAQLDKSGLPSDRFFAERPEGSVSTLKIQRTQQEDSAVYLCASSSSRDRGVFGSEAFFGQGTRLTVV.

J is TRBJ2-3 and V is TRBV2; TRBD1 matches at 8 bases. J lost 3 bases, V lost 11 bases, and 10 bases had no gene match. The CDR3 length is 14 residues. Germline lookup yields CDR1 SNHLY and CDR2 FYNNEI. CDR3 in DNA: TGTGCCGGCAAACGACAGGGGCAGACAGATACGCAGTATTTT. It translates to CAGKRQGQTDTQYF. The full variable domain, its missing parts supplied by reference TRBV2 and TRBJ2-3, is EPEVTQTPSHQVTQMGQEVILRCVPISNHLYFYWYRQILGQKVEFLVSFYNNEISEKSEIFDDQFSVERPDGSNFTLKIRSTKLEDSAMYFCAGKRQGQTDTQYFGPGTRLTVL.

As for this clone: Other DNA variants within this sample encode the same CDR3. This chain links TRBV9 with TRBJ1-4; 10 nucleotides line up with TRBD1. CDR3 size: 15 residues. Trimming removed 3 bases from V and 4 bases from J; junction bases left unmatched: 3. The V gene's germline CDR1 is SGDLS and CDR2 YYNGEE. The CDR3 DNA reads as TGTGCCAGCAGCGGAGGGACAGGGGATAATGAAAAACTGTTTTTT. Protein product: CASSGGTGDNEKLFF. The variable domain in full, with the rest retrieved from reference TRBV9 and TRBJ1-4, is DSGVTQTPKHLITATGQRVTLRCSPRSGDLSVYWYQQSLDQGLQFLIQYYNGEERAKGNILERFSAQQFPDLHSELNLSSLELGDSALYFCASSGGTGDNEKLFFGSGTQLSVL.

The chain links TRBV6-5 to TRBJ2-7, with D possibly matching TRBD2 (5 bases). V was cut by 0 bases and J by 3 bases, with 15 bases left in between. The germline V gene has CDR1 MNHEY and CDR2 SVGAGI. The CDR3 runs to 16 residues. CDR3 sequence: CASSYSSGESLYEQYF. CDR3 coding DNA: TGTGCCAGCAGTTACTCGAGCGGAGAGAGCCTCTACGAGCAGTACTTC.

This clone showed up just a few times. The rearrangement joins TRBV19 to TRBJ1-6; the D gene is possibly TRBD1 (6 bases). Germline V gene lookup returns CDR1 LNHDA and CDR2 SQIVND (reference sequence). The CDR3 contains 18 residues. V gave up 3 bases and J gave up 0 bases, with 15 bases separating them. This CDR3 is CASSINPQGPSYNSPLHF. The DNA for the CDR3 is TGTGCCAGTAGTATTAATCCACAGGGCCCCTCCTATAATTCACCCCTCCACTTT.

The V gene is TRBV2, the J gene TRBJ2-2; TRBD1 matches at 9 bases. V dropped 5 bases and J dropped 3; count of bases not matched to a gene: 4. This CDR3 region has 15 residues. The germline CDR1 and CDR2 sequences are SNHLY and FYNNEI. Here the CDR3 reads CASSPGTGHTGELFF. The CDR3 nucleotides are TGTGCCAGCAGTCCCGGGACAGGGCACACCGGGGAGCTGTTTTTT.

This clone appeared a single time. The chain carries TRBV19 and TRBJ2-1; 8 nucleotides align to TRBD2. The CDR3 is 16 residues long. Germline V gene lookup returns CDR1 LNHDA and CDR2 SQIVND (reference sequence). With V trimmed by 5 bases and J by 1 base, 7 bases remained unmatched. CDR3 coding DNA: TGTGCCAGTAGTTTGCACGCGGGAGGATCCTACAATGAGCAGTTCTTC. Translating gives CASSLHAGGSYNEQFF.

Regarding this clone: The identical CDR3 is also encoded by other nucleotide sequences in the sample. The rearrangement joins TRBV5-1 to TRBJ1-5; D gene ambiguous. Trimming removed 1 base from V and 2 bases from J, with 4 bases in between. The CDR3 has 13 residues. Germline assignment: CDR1 SGHRS and CDR2 YFSETQ. CDR3 coding DNA: TGCGCCAGCAGCTTGCAGGGCAATCAGCCCCAGCATTTT. Residues: CASSLQGNQPQHF.

The rearrangement uses TRBV25-1 and TRBJ1-5, with TRBD1 matching over 8 bases. The germline V gene has CDR1 MGHDK and CDR2 SYGVNS. The CDR3 contains 14 residues. J gave up 4 bases and V 3 bases, and 2 bases lay outside the gene matches. As DNA, the CDR3 is TGTGCCAGCAGTGAGGACAGGGCTAATCAGCCCCAGCATTTT. Translated: CASSEDRANQPQHF.

The rearrangement uses TRBV19 and TRBJ1-3; TRBD1 matches 8 bases. The CDR3 runs 15 residues. V lost 7 bases, J lost 6 bases, and 11 bases stayed unmatched. The germline V gene has CDR1 LNHDA and CDR2 SQIVND (reference sequence). This chain's CDR3 is CASKRDRSSENTIYF. The CDR3 DNA reads TGTGCCAGTAAGAGGGACAGGTCCTCGGAAAACACCATATATTTT.